This entry describes one T cell receptor beta chain. CDR1 is SGHRS, CDR2 YFSETQ, per germline. Trimming pared 4 bases from V and 10 bases from J, leaving 21 bases between. The CDR3 loop spans 15 amino acids. The data originate from a study of blood T cell repertoires in COVID-19. Background on the study: COVID-19 samples collected from the United States, Italy and Spain covered acute and convalescent phases. The cDNA or gDNA used as material had been derived from T cells, B-cell-depleted T cells, or PBMCs.

Original processing notes: Reference gene primers were amplified, and this amplification served to estimate nucleated cell counts. Assay: immunoSEQ multiplex PCR; the TCRdb copy retains only in-frame clones and omits some. That table supplies the V and J calls and clone size; D and trimming were determined from the DNA. This table holds some 290,000 clones, around four fifths found once. The rearrangement joins TRBV5-1 to TRBJ2-1; TRBD1 is a possible D gene (5 bases). Sequencing was carried out using peripheral blood. The sequence derives from a man between 60 and 75 years old who had recovered from COVID-19. The CDR3 protein is CASSLTGRAPDEQFF. DNA of the CDR3: TGCGCCAGCAGCCTAACCGGCAGGGCCCCCGACGAGCAGTTCTTC. Using reference TRBV5-1 and TRBJ2-1 for the parts outside the CDR3, the full variable domain is KAGVTQTPRYLIKTRGQQVTLSCSPISGHRSVSWYQQTPGQGLQFLFEYFSETQRNKGNFPGRFSGRQFSNSRSEMNVSTLELGDSALYLCASSLTGRAPDEQFFGPGTRLTVL.